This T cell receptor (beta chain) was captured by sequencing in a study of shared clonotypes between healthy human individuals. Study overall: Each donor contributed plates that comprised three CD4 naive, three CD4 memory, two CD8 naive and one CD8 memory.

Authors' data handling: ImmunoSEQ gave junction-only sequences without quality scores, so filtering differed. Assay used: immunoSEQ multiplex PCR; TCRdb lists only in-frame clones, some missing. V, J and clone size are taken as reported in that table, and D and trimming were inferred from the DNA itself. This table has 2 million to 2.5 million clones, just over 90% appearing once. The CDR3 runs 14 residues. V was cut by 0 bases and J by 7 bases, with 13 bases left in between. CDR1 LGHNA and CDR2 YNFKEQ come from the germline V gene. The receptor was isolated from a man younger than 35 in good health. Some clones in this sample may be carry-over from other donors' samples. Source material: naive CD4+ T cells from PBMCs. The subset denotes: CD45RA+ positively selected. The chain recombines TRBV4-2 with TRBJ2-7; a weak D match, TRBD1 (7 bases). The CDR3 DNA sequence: TGTGCCAGCAGCCAAGATTGGCCAGGGGGGGAGCAGTACTTC. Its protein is CASSQDWPGGEQYF.